This T cell receptor (beta chain) was sequenced for a study of vaccination effects on CD4 cells after COVID-19. On the study more broadly: Researchers reported culturing 2 million to 2.5 million PBMC in each well, adding roughly 10 IU/ml IL-2 and 10 ug/ml peptides.

Trimming removed 1 base at V and 4 bases at J, with 10 bases between. This CDR3 spans 14 amino acids. Germline CDR1 reads MDHEN; CDR2 reads SYDVKM. In regard to this clone: What it binds is not known.

The repertoire was sequenced with immunoSEQ multiplex PCR; TCRdb's copy has only in-frame clones and lacks some. The sample gives approximately 60,000 clones, less than 80% of which show up once; around 4% is in the top ten. Scientists isolated CD4+ T cells after an approximately 10-day culture period ended. BNT162b2 vaccine or mRNA-1273 vaccine was given to participants in two doses. This specimen consisted of CD4+ T cells from PBMCs cultured without peptide, obtained after COVID-19 vaccination. The chain recombines TRBV28 with TRBJ1-2, with TRBD1 as a possible D gene (5 bases). This clonotype was sampled from a human donor who received a COVID-19 vaccine. The CDR3 is CASSLLQASYGYTF. The CDR3 nucleotides are TGTGCCAGCAGTTTATTACAGGCCAGCTATGGCTACACCTTC.